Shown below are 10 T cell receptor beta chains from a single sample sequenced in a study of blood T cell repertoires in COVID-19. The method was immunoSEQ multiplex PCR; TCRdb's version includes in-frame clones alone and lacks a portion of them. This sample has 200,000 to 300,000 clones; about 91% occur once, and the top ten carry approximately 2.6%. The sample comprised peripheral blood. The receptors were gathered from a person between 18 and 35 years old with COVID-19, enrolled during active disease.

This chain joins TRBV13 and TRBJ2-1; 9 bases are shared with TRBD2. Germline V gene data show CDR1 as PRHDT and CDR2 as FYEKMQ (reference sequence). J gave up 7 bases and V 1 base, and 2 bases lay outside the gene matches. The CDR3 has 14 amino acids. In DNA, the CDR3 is TGTGCCAGCAGCTTAGTCCTAGCGGGGAATGAGCAGTTCTTC. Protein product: CASSLVLAGNEQFF.

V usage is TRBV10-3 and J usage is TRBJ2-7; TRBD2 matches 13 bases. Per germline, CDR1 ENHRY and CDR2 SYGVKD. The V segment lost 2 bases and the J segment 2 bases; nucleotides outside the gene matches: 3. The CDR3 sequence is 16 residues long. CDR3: CAISEGGTSGAYEQYF. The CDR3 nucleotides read TGTGCCATCAGTGAGGGAGGGACTAGCGGGGCCTACGAGCAGTACTTC.

The CDR3 protein is CASSLGLAGYTF. CDR3 DNA sequence: TGTGCCAGCAGCTTGGGACTTGCTGGCTACACCTTC. The chain is built from TRBV7-9 and TRBJ1-2; maybe TRBD1 (5 bases). Germline CDR1 and CDR2: SEHNR and FQNEAQ (reference sequence). The CDR3 has 12 amino acids. Trimming shortened V by 3 bases and J by 7 bases, and 9 bases separated the two germline ends. Full variable domain (rest looked up from reference TRBV7-9 and TRBJ1-2): DTGVSQNPRHKITKRGQNVTFRCDPISEHNRLYWYRQTLGQGPEFLTYFQNEAQLEKSRLLSDRFSAERPKGSFSTLEIQRTEQGDSAMYLCASSLGLAGYTFGSGTRLTVV.

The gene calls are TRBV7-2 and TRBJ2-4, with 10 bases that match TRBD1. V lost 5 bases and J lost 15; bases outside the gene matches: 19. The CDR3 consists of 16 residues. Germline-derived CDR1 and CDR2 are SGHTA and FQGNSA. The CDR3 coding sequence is TGTGCCAGCAGCCCGGGACAGGGGCCCACGGGAATTTTTCGGTACTTC. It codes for CASSPGQGPTGIFRYF.

CDR3 DNA sequence: TGCGCCAGCAGCGTCGTGGGACATAACACCGGGGAGCTGTTTTTT. Protein sequence: CASSVVGHNTGELFF. J is TRBJ2-2 and V is TRBV5-1, with D perhaps matching TRBD1 (6 bases). V was shortened by 4 bases and J by 2 bases, with 12 bases between the two germline ends. Germline CDR1 SGHRS, CDR2 YFSETQ. This CDR3 contains 15 residues.

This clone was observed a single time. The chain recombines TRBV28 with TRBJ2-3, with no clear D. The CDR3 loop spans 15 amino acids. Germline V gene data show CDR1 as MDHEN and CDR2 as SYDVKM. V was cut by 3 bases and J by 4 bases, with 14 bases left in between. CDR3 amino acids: CASSLPPTGSDTQYF. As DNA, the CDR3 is TGTGCCAGCAGTTTGCCACCCACGGGTTCAGATACGCAGTATTTT.

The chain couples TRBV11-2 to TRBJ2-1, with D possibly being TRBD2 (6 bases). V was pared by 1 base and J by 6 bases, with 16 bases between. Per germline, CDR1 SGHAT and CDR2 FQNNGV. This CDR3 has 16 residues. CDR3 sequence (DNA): TGTGCCAGCAGCTTAGGAGGGGCGGGAATTTTCAATGAGCAGTTCTTC. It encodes CASSLGGAGIFNEQFF.

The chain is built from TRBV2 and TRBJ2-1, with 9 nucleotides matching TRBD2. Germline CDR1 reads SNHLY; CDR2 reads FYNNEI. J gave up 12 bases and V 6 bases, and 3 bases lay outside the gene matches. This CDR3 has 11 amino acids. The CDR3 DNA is TGTGCCAGCAGCGCACTAGCGGGGCAGTTCTTC. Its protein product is CASSALAGQFF.

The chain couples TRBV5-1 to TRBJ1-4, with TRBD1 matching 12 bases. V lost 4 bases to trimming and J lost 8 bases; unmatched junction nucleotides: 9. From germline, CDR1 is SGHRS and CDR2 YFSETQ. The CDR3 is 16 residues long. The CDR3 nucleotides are TGCGCCAGCAGCCTGACCGGGACAGGGGGCCCCGAAAAACTGTTTTTT. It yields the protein CASSLTGTGGPEKLFF.

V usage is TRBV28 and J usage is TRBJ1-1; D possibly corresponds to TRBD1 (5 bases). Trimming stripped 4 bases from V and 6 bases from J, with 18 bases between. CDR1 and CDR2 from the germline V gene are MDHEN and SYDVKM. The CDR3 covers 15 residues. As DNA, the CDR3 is TGTGCCAGCAGTTCCACGGGGGGGATGGCGGCTGAAGCTTTCTTT. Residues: CASSSTGGMAAEAFF.